This passage covers 26 T cell receptor beta chains from one sample sequenced in a study of T cell responses to AZD1222 COVID-19 vaccine (dated by TCRdb to the early 2020s). Library preparation used the immunoSEQ multiplex PCR assay. TCRdb obtained this table from immuneACCESS and retained in-frame rearrangements with V and J assigned. These tables miss some clones; where compared with another copy, unresolved V genes account for less than half of the shortfall, and the remainder is unexplained. The sample table lists approximately 120,000 clones, roughly 90% of them with a count of one. Of the sample, approximately 4.8% falls within the top ten clones. What this sample's time point label stands for: baseline before first vaccination. This specimen was peripheral blood, taken on day 0 of AZD1222 vaccination. The receptors were gathered from an adult in good health.

The chain links TRBV9 to TRBJ2-3; the D is unclear. Trimming cost V 4 bases and J 2 bases, with 14 bases left between them. CDR3 length equals 15 residues. Germline values: CDR1 SGDLS, CDR2 YYNGEE. The CDR3 loop reads CASSPTPNPTDTQYF. The DNA for the CDR3 is TGTGCCAGCAGCCCTACCCCTAACCCCACAGATACGCAGTATTTT.

This clone was found a few times. The chain is built from TRBV7-2 and TRBJ1-5; D uncertain. From germline, CDR1 is SGHTA and CDR2 FQGNSA. The length of the CDR3 is 15 residues. V was clipped by 0 bases and J by 1 base, with 7 bases between them. Here the CDR3 DNA reads TGTGCCAGCAGCTTAGCTGGTGAAAGCAATCAGCCCCAGCATTTT. This codes for CASSLAGESNQPQHF.

The chain carries TRBV21-1 and TRBJ2-7. TRBV21-1 is classified as a pseudogene. The CDR3 is 14 amino acids. CDR3 region: CASWTLLSTNEQYF. In DNA form, the CDR3 reads TGTGCCAGCTGGACCCTCCTTTCCACTAACGAGCAGTACTTC.

The chain couples TRBV18 to TRBJ1-2, with unresolved D. Germline V gene data show CDR1 as KGHSH and CDR2 as LQKENI. V gave up 0 bases and J gave up 0 bases, with 8 bases separating them. The CDR3 runs to 15 residues. CDR3 sequence: CASSPPGRTNYGYTF. CDR3 in DNA: TGTGCCAGCTCACCACCGGGTCGAACTAACTATGGCTACACCTTC.

The chain recombines TRBV19 with TRBJ2-7, with D tentatively TRBD2 (7 bases). CDR3 size: 13 residues. V was shortened by 11 bases and J by 0 bases, with 14 bases between the two germline ends. The germline V gene has CDR1 LNHDA and CDR2 SQIVND (reference sequence). The CDR3 DNA reads TGTGCCTCGGGAGGAGGGGGCTCCTACGAGCAGTACTTC. This sequence encodes CASGGGGSYEQYF.

The CDR3 loop reads CASTSPGAPNYGYTF. The CDR3 DNA reads TGTGCCAGCACCTCCCCGGGGGCTCCGAACTATGGCTACACCTTC. The chain links TRBV7-8 to TRBJ1-2, with TRBD1 as a possible D gene (6 bases). The V and J ends lost 7 bases and 2 bases respectively, with 17 bases between them. Germline-derived CDR1 and CDR2 are SGHVS and FQNEAQ. This CDR3 has 15 amino acids.

The rearrangement links TRBV6-5 to TRBJ2-5, with 8 nucleotides matching TRBD1. The CDR3 spans 16 residues. V trimming: 2 bases; J trimming: 5 bases; junction bases outside the gene matches: 10. Germline values: CDR1 MNHEY, CDR2 SVGAGI. The CDR3 DNA reads as TGTGCCAGCAGTTACGGCGCAGGGGGCTCGATTGAGACCCAGTACTTC. Translating it yields CASSYGAGGSIETQYF.

V and J are TRBV19 and TRBJ1-2; possible D gene TRBD1, 5 bases. The CDR3 has 15 residues. V lost 7 bases, J lost 4 bases, and 19 bases lay in between. CDR1 is LNHDA and CDR2 is SQIVND in the germline V gene (reference sequence). CDR3 amino acids: CASIPSGGPSYGYTF. In nucleotides, the CDR3 is TGTGCCAGTATTCCATCCGGGGGTCCCAGCTATGGCTACACCTTC.

This chain uses TRBV6-1 with TRBJ1-2, with D uncertain. The ends were cut back, 3 bases at V and 3 bases at J, with 8 bases in the middle. CDR3 length equals 13 residues. From germline, CDR1 is MNHNS and CDR2 SASEGT. The chain's CDR3 is CASSEKGYYGYTF. CDR3 in DNA: TGTGCCAGCAGTGAGAAGGGATACTATGGCTACACCTTC.

The CDR3 is CTSSPDRGAPETQYF. The CDR3 nucleotides are TGCACCAGCAGCCCTGACAGGGGAGCCCCAGAGACCCAGTACTTC. This chain joins TRBV1 and TRBJ2-5; TRBD1 reflects the table's D call only, with no check against the DNA. TRBV1 is reported as a pseudogene. The CDR3 runs 15 residues.

The J gene is TRBJ2-7, the V gene TRBV4-2, with D perhaps matching TRBD2 (6 bases). The CDR3 has 14 amino acids. The germline V and J ends were trimmed by 1 base and 2 bases, with 9 bases remaining between them. The germline V gene has CDR1 LGHNA and CDR2 YNFKEQ. The CDR3 nucleotides are TGTGCCAGCAGCCAAGCGGGGGTCCCCTACGAGCAGTACTTC. It encodes CASSQAGVPYEQYF.

The chain has TRBV6-5 and TRBJ1-4; D remains unclear. The germline V gene encodes CDR1 MNHEY and CDR2 SVGAGI. The CDR3 extends over 15 amino acids. V lost 1 base to trimming and J lost 4 bases, with 10 bases between them. The CDR3 loop is CASSYYGNHNEKLFF. In nucleotides, the CDR3 is TGTGCCAGCAGTTACTACGGGAACCATAATGAAAAACTGTTTTTT.

CDR3 in DNA: TGTGCCAGCAGCCCCTCCGGGACAGGGGCTGAAGCTTTCTTT. Residues: CASSPSGTGAEAFF. The gene calls are TRBV7-3 and TRBJ1-1, with 10 bases identical to TRBD1. V shed 5 bases, J shed 6 bases, and the junction held 6 bases outside the gene matches. The germline V gene encodes CDR1 SGHTA and CDR2 FQGTGA. The CDR3 extends over 14 amino acids. Supplemented by reference TRBV7-3 and TRBJ1-1, the full variable domain reads GAGVSQTPSNKVTEKGKYVELRCDPISGHTALYWYRQSLGQGPEFLIYFQGTGAADDSGLPNDRFFAVRPEGSVSTLKIQRTERGDSAVYLCASSPSGTGAEAFFGQGTRLTVV.

The J gene is TRBJ2-3, the V gene TRBV10-3; unclear D gene. V shed 0 bases and J shed 6 bases, with 10 bases lying between them. This CDR3 is built from 14 residues. Germline loops: CDR1 ENHRY, CDR2 SYGVKD. CDR3 DNA: TGTGCCATCAGTGAGTCTTGGCAGTTCGATACGCAGTATTTT. Protein: CAISESWQFDTQYF.

CDR3 residues: CSVEYRNSYEQYF. CDR3 DNA sequence: TGCAGCGTTGAGTACCGGAACTCCTACGAGCAGTACTTC. The rearrangement uses TRBV29-1 and TRBJ2-7, with D uncertain. V was pared by 3 bases and J by 0 bases, with 9 bases between. The CDR3 contains 13 residues. Germline assignment: CDR1 SQVTM and CDR2 ANQGSEA.

V is TRBV5-1 and J is TRBJ1-1, with 9 bases fitting TRBD1. The length of the CDR3 is 14 residues. Losses at the gene ends were 3 bases for V and 4 bases for J; bases not matched to a gene: 4. The V gene's germline CDR1 is SGHRS and CDR2 YFSETQ. CDR3 region: CASSSPGQGTEAFF. CDR3 bases: TGCGCCAGCAGCTCACCGGGACAGGGCACTGAAGCTTTCTTT.

This clone was seen more than once but under ten times. This chain joins TRBV11-1 and TRBJ2-7; a weak D match, TRBD2 (5 bases). The CDR3 is 16 amino acids. Germline CDR1 and CDR2: SGHAT and FQDESV (reference sequence). V was clipped by 1 base and J by 2 bases, with 15 bases between them. The CDR3 reads CASSLEGGSGPYEQYF. The CDR3 DNA reads as TGTGCCAGCAGCTTAGAGGGCGGAAGCGGTCCCTACGAGCAGTACTTC.

The rearrangement uses TRBV2 and TRBJ1-6; D perhaps matches TRBD1 (5 bases). The length of the CDR3 is 13 residues. V dropped 8 bases and J dropped 8 bases, with 13 bases sitting between them. The germline CDR1 and CDR2 sequences are SNHLY and FYNNEI. The CDR3 spells CASGDRRYSPLHF. The CDR3 DNA sequence: TGTGCCAGCGGGGACCGCCGGTATTCACCCCTCCACTTT.

This rearrangement joins TRBV7-2 to TRBJ1-2; D not resolved. The germline V gene encodes CDR1 SGHTA and CDR2 FQGNSA. V was trimmed by 1 base and J by 4 bases, leaving 10 bases between them. CDR3 size: 14 residues. DNA for the CDR3: TGTGCCAGCAGCTTAGAGGCGGTCAGCTATGGCTACACCTTC. Translation gives CASSLEAVSYGYTF.

V gene TRBV19 combines with J gene TRBJ2-7; 9 nucleotides agree with TRBD1. This CDR3 contains 14 residues. The germline V gene encodes CDR1 LNHDA and CDR2 SQIVND (reference sequence). V lost 5 bases and J lost 1; bases outside the gene matches: 3. CDR3: CASSQQGASYEQYF. CDR3 coding DNA: TGTGCCAGTAGTCAACAGGGGGCGTCCTACGAGCAGTACTTC.

The rearrangement links TRBV28 to TRBJ1-4; tentatively, D is TRBD1 (5 bases). V was shortened by 3 bases and J by 4 bases, with 12 bases between the two germline ends. The CDR3 is made up of 15 amino acids. From germline, CDR1 is MDHEN and CDR2 SYDVKM. In nucleotides, the CDR3 is TGTGCCAGCAGTTTCCCGGGACCGGTTAATGAAAAACTGTTTTTT. It translates to CASSFPGPVNEKLFF. Full variable domain (missing parts from reference TRBV28 and TRBJ1-4): DVKVTQSSRYLVKRTGEKVFLECVQDMDHENMFWYRQDPGLGLRLIYFSYDVKMKEKGDIPEGYSVSREKKERFSLILESASTNQTSMYLCASSFPGPVNEKLFFGSGTQLSVL.

This chain uses TRBV7-8 with TRBJ1-5, with TRBD1 matching over 7 bases. The CDR3 spans 15 residues. J gave up 4 bases and V 0 bases, and 3 bases lay outside the gene matches. Germline CDR1 SGHVS, CDR2 FQNEAQ. The CDR3 nucleotides read TGTGCCAGCAGCTTAGCGGGGGACAGTAATCAGCCCCAGCATTTT. The encoded protein is CASSLAGDSNQPQHF.

V usage is TRBV7-2 and J usage is TRBJ1-2; the D is unclear. Germline CDR1 SGHTA, CDR2 FQGNSA. CDR3 length: 15 amino acids. Trimming removed 3 bases at V and 8 bases at J, with 19 bases between. The CDR3 spells CASSLSPPSRGGYTF. In DNA form, the CDR3 reads TGTGCCAGCAGCTTGTCCCCCCCATCGAGAGGGGGCTACACCTTC.

The chain recombines TRBV19 with TRBJ1-4, with a tentative D call TRBD1 (5 bases). The ends were cut back, 6 bases at V and 11 bases at J, with 19 bases in the middle. Looked up from germline, CDR1 is LNHDA and CDR2 is SQIVND (reference sequence). This CDR3 is 14 amino acids long. The CDR3 DNA reads TGTGCCAGTAGGCCGGCTAACAGGAGAGCTAAACTGTTTTTT. It is translated as CASRPANRRAKLFF.

The gene calls are TRBV2 and TRBJ2-7; TRBD1 agrees at 9 bases. Germline lookup yields CDR1 SNHLY and CDR2 FYNNEI. The CDR3 totals 16 residues. With 4 bases clipped from V and 2 bases from J, the junction kept 9 bases outside the gene matches. DNA for the CDR3: TGTGCCAGCAGTGGAACACCGGGACAGGGACCCTACGAGCAGTACTTC. It is translated as CASSGTPGQGPYEQYF. Full variable domain (remainder filled in from reference TRBV2 and TRBJ2-7): EPEVTQTPSHQVTQMGQEVILRCVPISNHLYFYWYRQILGQKVEFLVSFYNNEISEKSEIFDDQFSVERPDGSNFTLKIRSTKLEDSAMYFCASSGTPGQGPYEQYFGPGTRLTVT.

V is TRBV19 and J is TRBJ2-7; 7 bases fit TRBD1. After removal of 6 bases from V and 0 bases from J, the junction contained 8 bases not matched to a gene. Per the germline V gene, CDR1 is LNHDA and CDR2 is SQIVND (reference sequence). This CDR3 has 15 residues. In nucleotides, the CDR3 is TGTGCCAGTAGGTCCCAAGACAGGGTCTCCTACGAGCAGTACTTC. It specifies CASRSQDRVSYEQYF.